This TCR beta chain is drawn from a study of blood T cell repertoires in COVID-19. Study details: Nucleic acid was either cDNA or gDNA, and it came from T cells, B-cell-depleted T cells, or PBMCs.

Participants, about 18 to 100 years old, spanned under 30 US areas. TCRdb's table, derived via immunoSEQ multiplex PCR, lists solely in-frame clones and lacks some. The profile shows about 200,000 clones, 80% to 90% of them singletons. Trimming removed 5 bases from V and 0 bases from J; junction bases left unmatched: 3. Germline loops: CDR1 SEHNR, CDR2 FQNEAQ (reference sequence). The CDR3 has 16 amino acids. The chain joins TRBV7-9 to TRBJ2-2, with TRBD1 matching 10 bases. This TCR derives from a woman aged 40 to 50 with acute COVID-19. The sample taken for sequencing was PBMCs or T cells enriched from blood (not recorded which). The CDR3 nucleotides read TGTGCCAGCAGCCGAGGACAGGGGGCGAACACCGGGGAGCTGTTTTTT. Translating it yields CASSRGQGANTGELFF.